This passage covers 13 T cell receptor beta chains from one sample sequenced in a study of neurological immune-mediated disorders. TCRdb processed the 5' RACE reads anew with MiXCR; each CDR3 protein has one entry. The data hold more than 50,000 distinct CDR3 sequences, with roughly 10% observed a single time. Input material: PBMCs. The receptor source for this set is a man in his sixties in good health.

Ten or more counts support this clonotype. The chain couples TRBV12-3 or TRBV12-4 to TRBJ1-5; no definite D call. V lost 6 bases to trimming and J lost 2 bases, with 14 bases between them. The length of the CDR3 is 15 residues. The CDR3 coding sequence is TGTGCCAGCAGGAGGACTGCGTTGGGCAATCAGCCCCAGCATTTT. Encoded protein: CASRRTALGNQPQHF.

This clonotype has a count of ten or more. The chain combines TRBV6-5 with TRBJ1-2; 7 nucleotides agree with TRBD1. The CDR3 has 13 residues. After removal of 9 bases from V and 4 bases from J, the junction contained 8 bases not matched to a gene. From germline, CDR1 is MNHEY and CDR2 SVGAGI. The CDR3 DNA is TGTGCCAGTACCGAACAGGGGACCTATGGCTACACCTTC. Protein sequence: CASTEQGTYGYTF.

This clonotype showed up many times. The chain is built from TRBV20-1 and TRBJ1-2, with no clear D. The length of the CDR3 is 15 residues. Germline V gene data show CDR1 as DFQATT and CDR2 as SNEGSKA (reference sequence). V was pared by 0 bases and J by 2 bases, with 13 bases between. CDR3 region: CSAREIRGLNYGYTF. The CDR3 DNA reads as TGCAGTGCTAGAGAAATACGGGGTCTGAACTATGGCTACACCTTC.

This clonotype was seen ten or more times. The rearrangement joins TRBV29-1 to TRBJ1-2; TRBD1 might be the D (5 bases). This CDR3 spans 14 amino acids. CDR1 is SQVTM and CDR2 is ANQGSEA in the germline V gene. Trimming took off 1 base at V and 4 bases at J, with 13 bases between the two ends. In nucleotides, the CDR3 is TGCAGCGTTGAAGCCGGGGGGGTTAGCTATGGCTACACCTTC. Translating gives CSVEAGGVSYGYTF.

This clonotype showed up many times. The CDR3 loop is CASRPQGDTIYF. The CDR3 DNA follows: TGTGCCAGCAGACCACAAGGAGACACCATATATTTT. This chain joins TRBV28 and TRBJ1-3; D unresolved. Germline V gene lookup returns CDR1 MDHEN and CDR2 SYDVKM. The CDR3 totals 12 residues. With 6 bases removed from V and 8 bases from J, the gap between germline ends came to 11 bases.

This clonotype was found many times. This chain joins TRBV25-1 and TRBJ1-1; a weak D match, TRBD1 (5 bases). Germline-derived CDR1 and CDR2 are MGHDK and SYGVNS. The germline V and J ends were trimmed by 1 base and 5 bases, with 14 bases remaining between them. This CDR3 is 15 amino acids long. The CDR3 sequence: CASSEFTAGRTEAFF. The CDR3 DNA sequence: TGTGCCAGCAGTGAATTTACAGCAGGGCGAACTGAAGCTTTCTTT.

The table lists this clonotype with a few counts. J is TRBJ1-2 and V is TRBV29-1; TRBD1 is a possible D gene (6 bases). Looked up from germline, CDR1 is SQVTM and CDR2 is ANQGSEA. CDR3 length: 14 residues. Trimming cost V 4 bases and J 4 bases, with 16 bases left between them. CDR3 sequence reads: CSVVGRDNVYGYTF. In DNA, the CDR3 is TGCAGCGTTGTGGGGCGGGACAACGTCTATGGCTACACCTTC.

This clonotype was seen repeatedly, ten times or more. V and J are TRBV20-1 and TRBJ1-2, with a weak D call TRBD1 (6 bases). Germline CDR1 is DFQATT and CDR2 is SNEGSKA (reference sequence). This CDR3 is 12 amino acids long. The V end was cut by 3 bases, the J end by 8 bases, with 13 bases between. CDR3 DNA: TGCAGTGCTAGTATTCGGGGGGCCGGCTACACCTTC. Its translation is CSASIRGAGYTF.

This clonotype was seen many times. The rearrangement uses TRBV12-3 or TRBV12-4 and TRBJ2-7; D tentatively fits TRBD1 or TRBD2 (5 bases each). The CDR3 covers 14 residues. The V end lost 5 bases, the J end lost 3 bases, and 14 bases lay between the germline ends. The CDR3 loop reads CASSPDQGDYEQYF. The CDR3 DNA sequence: TGTGCCAGCAGTCCGGACCAGGGAGACTACGAGCAGTACTTC.

This clonotype was observed many times. The DNA for the CDR3 is TGTGCCGCAGGGAAGAACATTCAGTACTTC. It is translated as CAAGKNIQYF. This chain joins TRBV3-1 and TRBJ2-4; tentatively, D is TRBD1 (5 bases). The CDR3 totals 10 residues. Germline assignment: CDR1 LGHDT and CDR2 YNNKEL (reference sequence). The germline V and J ends were trimmed by 11 bases and 7 bases, with 9 bases remaining between them.

This clonotype was recorded a few times. The chain couples TRBV20-1 to TRBJ1-1; D is undetermined. The V and J ends lost 6 bases and 5 bases respectively, with 19 bases between them. Looked up from germline, CDR1 is DFQATT and CDR2 is SNEGSKA (reference sequence). The CDR3 is 14 amino acids. The CDR3 here is CSAVHELPVTEAFF. Written as DNA, the CDR3 is TGCAGTGCAGTGCACGAGCTCCCGGTAACTGAAGCTTTCTTT.

This clonotype came up many times. The rearrangement uses TRBV5-1 and TRBJ1-6, with 8 bases aligning to TRBD1. The CDR3 covers 15 residues. Per the germline V gene, CDR1 is SGHRS and CDR2 is YFSETQ. The J segment lost 7 bases and the V segment lost 4 bases, leaving 7 bases of the junction unmatched. CDR3 loop: CASSITGTGNSPLHF. The CDR3 DNA reads as TGCGCCAGCAGCATTACCGGGACAGGCAATTCACCCCTCCACTTT.

This clonotype appeared a few times. The chain recombines TRBV5-1 with TRBJ1-1, with D perhaps matching TRBD1 (5 bases). Trimming removed 4 bases from V and 6 bases from J, with 16 bases in between. Germline loops: CDR1 SGHRS, CDR2 YFSETQ. The CDR3 covers 14 residues. CDR3 DNA sequence: TGCGCCAGCAGCGGGGGTAGCCGAGGCGCTGAAGCTTTCTTT. Its translation: CASSGGSRGAEAFF.